This section outlines one T cell receptor (beta chain) sequence together with its context. This sample stems from a study of blood T cell repertoires in COVID-19. Methods used by the authors: Estimation of nucleated cell counts was performed using reference gene primer amplification. Clones were sequenced by immunoSEQ multiplex PCR, and TCRdb holds only the in-frame ones, with some missing. From that table come the V and J calls and clone size; the DNA was used to work out D and trimming. The sample includes over 150,000 clones, 86% seen only once; the top ten take roughly 9.1%. Germline CDR1 reads ENHRY; CDR2 reads SYGVKD. The V and J ends lost 6 bases and 7 bases, in that order; junction bases with no gene match: 3. This CDR3 contains 12 residues.

The specimen was peripheral blood. The rearrangement links TRBV10-3 to TRBJ2-1; 7 positions match TRBD2. The origin of this receptor is a man aged 50 to 60 with active or convalescent COVID-19. The CDR3 is CAIRAGGNEQFF. CDR3 sequence (DNA): TGTGCCATCAGGGCCGGGGGGAATGAGCAGTTCTTC.